This TCR beta chain appears in the sequencing data of a study of graft-versus-host responses after intestinal transplantation. The CDR3 has 14 residues. Germline values: CDR1 MNHEY, CDR2 SVGAGI. The J segment lost 7 bases and the V segment lost 4 bases, leaving 4 bases of the junction unmatched. Comments on this clone: What it recognizes is unknown.

The table came from immunoSEQ multiplex PCR; TCRdb's copy has only in-frame clones and leaves some out. The sample contains about 130,000 clones, around 90% of which appear only once. This clonotype was sampled from a human donor who received an intestinal transplant. The V gene is TRBV6-5, the J gene TRBJ1-6, with TRBD1 identical over 7 bases. Sequencing used unstimulated CD4+ T cells sorted from spleen or lymph node cells, obtained before intestinal transplant. CDR3 in amino acids: CASSSQGRNSPLHF. DNA for the CDR3: TGTGCCAGCAGTTCACAGGGGCGGAATTCACCCCTCCACTTT.